The 10 T cell receptor beta chains presented below share a single source sample, sequenced in a study of T cell changes during pregnancy in multiple sclerosis. Using immunoSEQ multiplex PCR, the repertoire was profiled, and TCRdb retains in-frame clones only, with some absent. The sample lists approximately 100,000 clones; more than 90% were seen once. This specimen was peripheral blood, taken in the second trimester of pregnancy. The receptor set was obtained from a female donor with multiple sclerosis, enrolled in a pregnancy study.

V and J are TRBV10-3 and TRBJ2-1; a possible D gene is TRBD1 (6 bases). The CDR3 runs to 14 residues. Trimming took 6 bases from V and 8 from J, leaving 17 bases between them. The germline gives CDR1 ENHRY, CDR2 SYGVKD. CDR3 loop: CAIRSGQGSYEQFF. CDR3 sequence (DNA): TGTGCCATCAGATCGGGGCAGGGGTCGTATGAGCAGTTCTTC.

The rearrangement links TRBV27 to TRBJ2-1, with 11 bases fitting TRBD2. Per the germline V gene, CDR1 is MNHEY and CDR2 is SMNVEV (reference sequence). With 3 bases clipped from V and 5 bases from J, the junction kept 9 bases outside the gene matches. The CDR3 is 17 amino acids. The chain's CDR3 is CASSFNQASGRHNEQFF. The CDR3 DNA reads TGTGCCAGCAGTTTTAACCAGGCTAGCGGGAGGCACAATGAGCAGTTCTTC.

Comment on this clone: Different DNA sequences within this sample yield the same CDR3. V and J are TRBV9 and TRBJ2-7; D gene ambiguous. The CDR3 runs 13 residues. V lost 0 bases and J 0 bases, leaving 4 bases between the germline ends. The germline CDR1 and CDR2 sequences are SGDLS and YYNGEE. This chain's CDR3 is CASSVGSSYEQYF. The CDR3 bases are TGTGCCAGCAGCGTAGGTAGCTCCTACGAGCAGTACTTC.

CDR3 DNA sequence: TGTGCCAGCAGCCCGCTAACCGGGAACTTCAATGAGCAGTTCTTC. Amino acids: CASSPLTGNFNEQFF. J is TRBJ2-1 and V is TRBV5-4; possible D gene TRBD2, 5 bases. V was cut by 4 bases and J by 6 bases, with 17 bases left in between. The CDR3 extends over 15 amino acids. Germline V gene sequence: CDR1 SGHNT, CDR2 YYREEE (reference sequence). The whole variable domain, remainder taken from reference TRBV5-4 and TRBJ2-1, is ETGVTQSPTHLIKTRGQQVTLRCSSQSGHNTVSWYQQALGQGPQFIFQYYREEENGRGNFPPRFSGLQFPNYSSELNVNALELDDSALYLCASSPLTGNFNEQFFGPGTRLTVL.

This clone was seen only once. One end of the junction is discordant with germline, which a read error may explain. The chain couples TRBV11-3 to TRBJ2-7, with a tentative D call TRBD1 (6 bases). Per the germline V gene, CDR1 is SGHNT and CDR2 is YENEEA. The CDR3 loop spans 11 amino acids. This chain's CDR3 is CASSLGPTGTF. The CDR3 DNA is TGTGCCAGCAGCTTAGGACCTACAGGGACCTTC. The complete variable domain, with remaining parts taken from reference TRBV11-3 and TRBJ2-7, reads EAGVVQSPRYKIIEKKQPVAFWCNPISGHNTLYWYLQNLGQGPELLIRYENEEAVDDSQLPKDRFSAERLKGVDSTLKIQPAELGDSAVYLCASSLGPTGTFGPGTRLTVT.

The chain carries TRBV15 and TRBJ1-5; 7 nucleotides line up with TRBD1. The V gene end was trimmed by 0 bases and the J gene end by 4 bases; junction bases not matched to a gene: 6. Germline values: CDR1 LNHNV, CDR2 YYDKDF (reference sequence). The length of the CDR3 is 16 residues. The CDR3 sequence is CATSRDLVRGNQPQHF. The CDR3 DNA follows: TGTGCCACCAGCAGAGATCTTGTCAGGGGGAATCAGCCCCAGCATTTT.

The chain employs TRBV6-6 and TRBJ2-2; 8 bases fit TRBD1. J was trimmed by 5 bases and V by 5 bases; bases with no gene match: 7. Per germline, CDR1 MNHNY and CDR2 SVGAGI (reference sequence). This CDR3 spans 15 amino acids. In DNA, the CDR3 is TGTGCCAGCAGTCCTCGACAGGGGTGGACCGGGGAGCTGTTTTTT. Translating gives CASSPRQGWTGELFF.

The rearrangement joins TRBV28 to TRBJ2-7, with 10 nucleotides matching TRBD1. V shed 6 bases and J 4 bases; nucleotides not matched to a gene: 6. The CDR3 loop spans 14 amino acids. Per germline, CDR1 MDHEN and CDR2 SYDVKM. The chain's CDR3 is CASRGQGSLYEQYF. DNA for the CDR3: TGTGCCAGCAGGGGACAGGGGTCCCTGTACGAGCAGTACTTC.

This chain links TRBV6-6 with TRBJ1-4, with TRBD1 matching 9 bases. The V segment lost 6 bases and the J segment 7 bases; nucleotides outside the gene matches: 12. CDR3 length: 16 residues. Germline-derived CDR1 and CDR2 are MNHNY and SVGAGI (reference sequence). The CDR3 region is CASSHPSGTGFEKLFF. The CDR3 nucleotides read TGTGCCAGCAGCCACCCATCCGGGACAGGGTTTGAAAAACTGTTTTTT.

The chain couples TRBV28 to TRBJ2-1; 8 bases are a match to TRBD1. The junction had 9 bases not matched to a gene; V was cut back by 5 bases and J by 6 bases. Germline CDR1 is MDHEN and CDR2 is SYDVKM. The length of the CDR3 is 15 residues. In DNA, the CDR3 is TGTGCCAGCAGTCCTCACAGGGGGTTGGGCAATGAGCAGTTCTTC. Its protein product is CASSPHRGLGNEQFF.